This TCR beta chain originates from a study of Graves' ophthalmopathy and Graves' hyperthyroidism. The study's findings and limits: Also, most clonotypes expanded in the thyroid above 0.001 frequency appeared in blood.

This clonotype was found once. Antigen: not known. A read error may produce the germline difference seen at one junction end. CDR1 is MNHEY and CDR2 is SMNVEV in the germline V gene (reference sequence). This CDR3 is 15 amino acids long. RNA transcripts yielded amplified TCR beta CDR3 regions. In the first round, RT-PCR was carried out with HTBI primers, and a multiplex PCR formed the second round. TCRdb fed the multiplex PCR reads into MiXCR, producing one record per CDR3 protein. The table has around 400,000 distinct CDR3 sequences, roughly 21% seen once; the top ten hold 2.5% to 3.5%. This receptor was identified in a woman aged 18 to 35 with stable Graves' hyperthyroidism. The gene calls are TRBV27 and TRBJ1-1; D call uncertain. The specimen was peripheral blood. The CDR3 DNA is TGTGCCATCAGTTTAAGTTGGGCTGAAGACACTAAAGCTTTCTTT. Translation gives CAISLSWAEDTKAFF.